This TCR beta chain was identified during a study of blood T cell repertoires in COVID-19. Study at large: Italy, Spain and the United States were the sources of the convalescent and acute COVID-19 samples. T cells, B-cell-depleted T cells, or PBMCs provided the cDNA or gDNA that served as material.

In the authors' methods: Researchers report that nucleated cell counts were estimated from reference gene primer amplification. Produced via immunoSEQ multiplex PCR; TCRdb's table is partial and in-frame only. The D gene and trimming were derived from the DNA, and the V and J assignments and clone size from that table. The sample holds tens of thousands of clones, around 87% seen once. This CDR3 comprises 13 residues. V shed 3 bases, J shed 12 bases, and the junction held 7 bases outside the gene matches. Germline V CDR1 and CDR2: KGHDR, SFDVKD. The genes are TRBV24-1 and TRBJ2-1; 7 bases agree with TRBD2. The source of this sequence is a human donor in a cohort sampled during active COVID-19. The sequenced material came from peripheral blood. The CDR3 reads CATSDGGVWGQFF. The CDR3 DNA reads as TGTGCCACCAGTGATGGGGGGGTCTGGGGGCAGTTCTTC.